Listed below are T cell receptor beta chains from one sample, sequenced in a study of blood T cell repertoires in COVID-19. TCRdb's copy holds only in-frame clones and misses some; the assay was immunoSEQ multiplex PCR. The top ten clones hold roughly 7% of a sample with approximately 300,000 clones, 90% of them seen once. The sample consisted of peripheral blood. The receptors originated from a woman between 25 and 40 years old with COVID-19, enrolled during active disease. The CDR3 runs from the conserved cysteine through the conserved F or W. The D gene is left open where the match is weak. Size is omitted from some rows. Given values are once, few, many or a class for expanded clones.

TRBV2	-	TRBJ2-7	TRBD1	CASSDLDRVQGDEQYF	TGTGCCAGCAGTGACCTTGACAGGGTCCAAGGAGACGAGCAGTACTTC
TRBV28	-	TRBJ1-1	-	CASSPQGPEAFF	TGTGCCAGCAGTCCACAGGGCCCTGAAGCTTTCTTT
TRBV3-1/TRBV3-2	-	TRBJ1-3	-	CASSRVSGGLYF	TGTGCCAGCAGCCGGGTCAGCGGGGGGTTATATTTT
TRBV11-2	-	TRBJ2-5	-	CASSPLTSSQTQYF	TGTGCCAGCAGCCCCCTAACTAGCTCACAGACCCAGTACTTC
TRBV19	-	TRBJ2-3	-	CASSPMHTDTQYF	TGTGCCAGTAGTCCTATGCACACAGATACGCAGTATTTT
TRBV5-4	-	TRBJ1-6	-	CASSLDSPYNSPLHF	TGTGCCAGCAGCTTGGACTCCCCTTATAATTCACCCCTCCACTTT
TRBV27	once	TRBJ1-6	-	CASSRQGPNSPLHF	TGTGCCAGCAGTCGTCAGGGGCCTAATTCACCCCTCCACTTT
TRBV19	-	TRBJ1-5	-	CASSTGIGQPQHF	TGTGCCAGTAGTACGGGGATCGGGCAGCCCCAGCATTTT
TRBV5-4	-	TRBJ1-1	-	CASRMGPNTEAFF	TGTGCCAGCAGGATGGGGCCAAACACTGAAGCTTTCTTT
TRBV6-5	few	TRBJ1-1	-	CASVRQRNTEAFF	TGTGCCAGCGTGAGGCAGAGAAACACTGAAGCTTTCTTT
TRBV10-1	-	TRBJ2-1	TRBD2	CASSKTSGSNNEQFF	TGCGCCAGCTCCAAGACTAGCGGGAGTAACAATGAGCAGTTCTTC
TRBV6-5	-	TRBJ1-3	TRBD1	CASSTGGTGNTIYF	TGTGCCAGCAGTACAGGGGGCACAGGAAACACCATATATTTT
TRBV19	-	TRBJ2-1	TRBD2	CASSTTSGVNEQFF	TGTGCCAGTAGTACGACTAGCGGAGTCAATGAGCAGTTCTTC
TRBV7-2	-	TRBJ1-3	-	CASSFGGGSGNTIYF	TGTGCCAGCAGCTTTGGGGGGGGTTCTGGAAACACCATATATTTT
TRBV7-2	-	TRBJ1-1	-	CASSLVTPNRVRHTEAFF	TGTGCCAGCAGCTTAGTTACCCCCAACAGGGTTCGGCATACTGAAGCTTTCTTT
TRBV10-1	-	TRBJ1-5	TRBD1	CASGPCPGGVYQPQHF	TGCGCCAGCGGCCCCTGCCCAGGGGGCGTGTATCAGCCCCAGCATTTT
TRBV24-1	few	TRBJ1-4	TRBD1	CATSDPPGQENEKLFF	TGTGCCACCAGTGATCCCCCGGGACAGGAGAATGAAAAACTGTTTTTT
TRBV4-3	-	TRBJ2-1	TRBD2	CASSQDGTSGYNEQFF	TGCGCCAGCAGCCAAGATGGGACTAGCGGTTACAATGAGCAGTTCTTC
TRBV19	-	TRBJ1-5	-	CASSIGRNQPQHF	TGTGCCAGTAGTATCGGGAGGAATCAGCCCCAGCATTTT
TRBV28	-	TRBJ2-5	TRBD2	CASSPLPSGRKETQYF	TGTGCCAGCAGTCCTCTTCCTAGCGGAAGGAAAGAGACCCAGTACTTC
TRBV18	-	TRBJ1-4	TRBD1	CASSPGQDENEKLFF	TGTGCCAGCTCACCCGGACAGGACGAAAATGAAAAACTGTTTTTT
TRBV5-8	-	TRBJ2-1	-	CASSPRGPEYDEQFF	TGTGCCAGCAGCCCTCGCGGGCCCGAGTACGATGAGCAGTTCTTC
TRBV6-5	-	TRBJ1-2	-	CASSYEGENGYTF	TGTGCCAGCAGTTACGAGGGGGAGAATGGCTACACCTTC
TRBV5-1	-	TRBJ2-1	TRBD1	CASSSLGGDREIGVYNEQFF	TGCGCCAGCAGTTCCCTAGGAGGGGACAGGGAAATTGGGGTGTACAATGAGCAGTTCTTC
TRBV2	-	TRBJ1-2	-	CASKAGGDYGYTF	TGTGCCAGCAAGGCGGGGGGCGACTATGGCTACACCTTC
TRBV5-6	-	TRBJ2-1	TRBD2	CASSTLAGGSDNEQFF	TGTGCCAGCAGCACCTTAGCGGGAGGGTCGGACAATGAGCAGTTCTTC
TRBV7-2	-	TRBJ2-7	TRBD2	CASSPRSGSYEQYF	TGTGCCAGCAGCCCACGCAGCGGGAGCTACGAGCAGTACTTC
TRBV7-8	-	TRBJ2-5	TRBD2	CASSLASGERETQYF	TGTGCCAGCAGCTTGGCTAGCGGGGAGCGGGAGACCCAGTACTTC
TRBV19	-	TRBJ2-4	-	CASSGVGNIQYF	TGTGCCAGTTCAGGGGTTGGGAACATTCAGTACTTC